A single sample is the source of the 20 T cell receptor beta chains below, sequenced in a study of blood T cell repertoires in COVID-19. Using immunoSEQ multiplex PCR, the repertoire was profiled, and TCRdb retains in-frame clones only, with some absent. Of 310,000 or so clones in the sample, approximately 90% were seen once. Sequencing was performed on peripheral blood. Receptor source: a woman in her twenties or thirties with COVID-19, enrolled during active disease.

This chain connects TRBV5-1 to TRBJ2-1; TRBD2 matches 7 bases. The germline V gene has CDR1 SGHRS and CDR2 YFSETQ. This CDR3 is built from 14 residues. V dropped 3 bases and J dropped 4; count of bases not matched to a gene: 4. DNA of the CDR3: TGCGCCAGCAGCTCTGGAGCGGGGTACAATGAGCAGTTCTTC. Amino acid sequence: CASSSGAGYNEQFF.

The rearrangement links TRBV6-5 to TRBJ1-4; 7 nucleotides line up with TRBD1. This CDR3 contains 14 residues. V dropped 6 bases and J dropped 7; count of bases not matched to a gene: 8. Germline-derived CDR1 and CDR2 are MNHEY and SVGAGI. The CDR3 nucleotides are TGTGCCAGCAGCTATAGACAGGGTAGTGAAAAACTGTTTTTT. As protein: CASSYRQGSEKLFF.

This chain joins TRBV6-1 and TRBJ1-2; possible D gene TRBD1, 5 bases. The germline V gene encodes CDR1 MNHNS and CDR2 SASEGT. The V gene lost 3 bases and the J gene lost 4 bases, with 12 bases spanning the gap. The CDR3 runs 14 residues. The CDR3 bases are TGTGCCAGCAGTGATCCAGGGAGGGCCTATGGCTACACCTTC. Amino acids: CASSDPGRAYGYTF.

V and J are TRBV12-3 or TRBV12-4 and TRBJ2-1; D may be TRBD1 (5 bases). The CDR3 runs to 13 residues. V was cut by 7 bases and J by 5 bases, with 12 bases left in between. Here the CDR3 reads CASTGAVHNEQFF. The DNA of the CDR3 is TGTGCCAGCACTGGGGCCGTCCACAATGAGCAGTTCTTC.

Here the CDR3 DNA reads TGTGCCAGCAGCCAAGATCGGGATACTAGGGTGGAGACCCAGTACTTC. It encodes CASSQDRDTRVETQYF. The chain combines TRBV3-1 (or the pseudogene TRBV3-2) with TRBJ2-5; D may be TRBD2 (5 bases). V lost 0 bases and J lost 5, with 16 bases in between. CDR3 length equals 16 residues. The germline gives CDR1 LGHDT, CDR2 YNNKEL (reference sequence).

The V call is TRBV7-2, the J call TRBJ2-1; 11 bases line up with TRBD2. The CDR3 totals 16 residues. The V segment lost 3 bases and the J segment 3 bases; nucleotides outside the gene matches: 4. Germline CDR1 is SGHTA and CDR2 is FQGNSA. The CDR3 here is CASSFTSGGNYNEQFF. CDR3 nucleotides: TGTGCCAGCAGCTTCACTAGCGGGGGTAACTACAATGAGCAGTTCTTC.

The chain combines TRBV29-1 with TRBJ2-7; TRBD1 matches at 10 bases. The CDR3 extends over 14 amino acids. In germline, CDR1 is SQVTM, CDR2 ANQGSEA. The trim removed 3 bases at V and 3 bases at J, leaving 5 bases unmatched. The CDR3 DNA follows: TGCAGCGTTGAGCTCCGGACAGGGGGCTACGAGCAGTACTTC. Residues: CSVELRTGGYEQYF.

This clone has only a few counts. DNA of the CDR3: TGCGCCAGCAGCCAAGAAGCGGCGGGAGCCGATGAGCAGTTCTTC. It yields the protein CASSQEAAGADEQFF. The rearrangement uses TRBV4-1 and TRBJ2-1; 7 bases align to TRBD2. The CDR3 extends over 15 amino acids. The trim removed 0 bases at V and 8 bases at J, leaving 7 bases unmatched. The germline CDR1 and CDR2 sequences are MGHRA and YSYEKL.

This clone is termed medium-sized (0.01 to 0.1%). The CDR3 region is CASSLKPGYGYTF. As DNA, the CDR3 is TGTGCCAGCAGTTTGAAACCAGGCTATGGCTACACCTTC. The gene calls are TRBV12-3 or TRBV12-4 and TRBJ1-2; D gene unclear. This CDR3 region has 13 residues. Trimming removed 3 bases from V and 4 bases from J, with 9 bases in between.

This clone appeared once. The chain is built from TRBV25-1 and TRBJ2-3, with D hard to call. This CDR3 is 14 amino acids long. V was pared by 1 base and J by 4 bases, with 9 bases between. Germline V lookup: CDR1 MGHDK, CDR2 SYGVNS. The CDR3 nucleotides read TGTGCCAGCAGTGAATTTCAGGATCCAGATACGCAGTATTTT. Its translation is CASSEFQDPDTQYF.

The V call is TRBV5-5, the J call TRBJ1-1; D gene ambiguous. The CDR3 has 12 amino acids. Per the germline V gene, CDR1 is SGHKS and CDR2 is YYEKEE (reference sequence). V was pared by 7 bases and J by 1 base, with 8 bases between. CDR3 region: CASAAGNTEAFF. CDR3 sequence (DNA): TGTGCCAGCGCCGCAGGGAACACTGAAGCTTTCTTT.

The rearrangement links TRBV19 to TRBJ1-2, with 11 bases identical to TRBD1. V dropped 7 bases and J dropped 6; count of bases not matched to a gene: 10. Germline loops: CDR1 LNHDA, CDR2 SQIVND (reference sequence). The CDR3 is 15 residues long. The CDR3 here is CASTYNGQGAHGYTF. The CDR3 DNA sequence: TGTGCCAGTACCTACAACGGACAGGGGGCTCATGGCTACACCTTC.

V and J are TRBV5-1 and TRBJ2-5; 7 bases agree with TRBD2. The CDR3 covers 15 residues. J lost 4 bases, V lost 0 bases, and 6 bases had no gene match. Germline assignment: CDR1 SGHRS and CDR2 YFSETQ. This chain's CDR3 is CASSLGGGSPETQYF. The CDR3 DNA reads TGCGCCAGCAGCTTGGGGGGGGGATCCCCAGAGACCCAGTACTTC. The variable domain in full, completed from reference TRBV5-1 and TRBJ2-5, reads KAGVTQTPRYLIKTRGQQVTLSCSPISGHRSVSWYQQTPGQGLQFLFEYFSETQRNKGNFPGRFSGRQFSNSRSEMNVSTLELGDSALYLCASSLGGGSPETQYFGPGTRLLVL.

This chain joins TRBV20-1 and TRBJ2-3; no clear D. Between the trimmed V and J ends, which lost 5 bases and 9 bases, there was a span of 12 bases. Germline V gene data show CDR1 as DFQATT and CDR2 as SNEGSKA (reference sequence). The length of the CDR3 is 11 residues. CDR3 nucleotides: TGCAGTGCTCCCGATAGTATCACGCAGTATTTT. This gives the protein CSAPDSITQYF.

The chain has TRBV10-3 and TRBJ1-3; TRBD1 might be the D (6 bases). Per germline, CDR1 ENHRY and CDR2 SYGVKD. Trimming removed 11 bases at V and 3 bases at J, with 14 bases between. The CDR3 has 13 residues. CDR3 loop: CASSGGDGNTIYF. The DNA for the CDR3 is TGTGCCTCCTCGGGGGGCGATGGAAACACCATATATTTT.

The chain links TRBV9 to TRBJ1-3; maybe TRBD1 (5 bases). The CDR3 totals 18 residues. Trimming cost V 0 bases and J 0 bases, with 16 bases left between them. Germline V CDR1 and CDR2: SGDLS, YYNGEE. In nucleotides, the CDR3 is TGTGCCAGCAGCGTAGAGGGTCGGAGGGGTTTCTCTGGAAACACCATATATTTT. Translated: CASSVEGRRGFSGNTIYF.

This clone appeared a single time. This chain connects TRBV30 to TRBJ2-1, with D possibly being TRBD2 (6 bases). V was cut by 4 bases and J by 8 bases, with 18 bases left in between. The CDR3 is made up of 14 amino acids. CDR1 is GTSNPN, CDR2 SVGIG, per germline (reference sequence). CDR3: CAWNSGGDVDEQFF. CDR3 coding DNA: TGTGCCTGGAACAGCGGCGGGGACGTGGATGAGCAGTTCTTC. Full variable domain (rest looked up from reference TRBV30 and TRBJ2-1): SQTIHQWPATLVQPVGSPLSLECTVEGTSNPNLYWYRQAAGRGLQLLFYSVGIGQISSEVPQNLSASRPQDRQFILSSKKLLLSDSGFYLCAWNSGGDVDEQFFGPGTRLTVL.

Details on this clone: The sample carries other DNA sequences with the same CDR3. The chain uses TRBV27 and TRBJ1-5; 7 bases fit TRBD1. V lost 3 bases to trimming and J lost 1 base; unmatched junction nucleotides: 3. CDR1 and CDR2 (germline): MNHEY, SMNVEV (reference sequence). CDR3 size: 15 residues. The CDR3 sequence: CASSLSGGSNQPQHF. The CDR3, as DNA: TGTGCCAGCAGTTTGTCAGGGGGAAGCAATCAGCCCCAGCATTTT.

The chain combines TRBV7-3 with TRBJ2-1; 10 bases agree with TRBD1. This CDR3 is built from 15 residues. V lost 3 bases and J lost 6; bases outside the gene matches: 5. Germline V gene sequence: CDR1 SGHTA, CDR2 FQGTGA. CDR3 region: CASSLGQGHFNEQFF. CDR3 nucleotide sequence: TGTGCCAGCAGCTTGGGACAGGGGCACTTCAATGAGCAGTTCTTC.

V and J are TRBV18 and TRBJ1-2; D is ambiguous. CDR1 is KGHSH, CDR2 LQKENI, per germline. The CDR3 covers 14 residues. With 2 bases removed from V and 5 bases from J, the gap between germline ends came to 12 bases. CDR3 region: CASSPIRGPYGYTF. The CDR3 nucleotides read TGTGCCAGCTCACCAATTAGAGGTCCATATGGCTACACCTTC.